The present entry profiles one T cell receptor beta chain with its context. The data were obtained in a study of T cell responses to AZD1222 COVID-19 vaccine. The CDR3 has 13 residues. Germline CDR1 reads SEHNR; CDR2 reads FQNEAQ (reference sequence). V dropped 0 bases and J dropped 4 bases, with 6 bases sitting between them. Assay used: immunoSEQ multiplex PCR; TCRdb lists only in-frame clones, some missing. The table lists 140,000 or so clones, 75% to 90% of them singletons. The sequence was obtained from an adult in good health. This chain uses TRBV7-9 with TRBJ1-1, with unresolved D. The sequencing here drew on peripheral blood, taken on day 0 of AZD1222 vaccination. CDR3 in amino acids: CASSLAAGTEAFF. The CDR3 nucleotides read TGTGCCAGCAGCTTAGCGGCAGGCACTGAAGCTTTCTTT.